This TCR beta chain emerged from a study of breast tumors, draining lymph nodes, adjacent tissues. The CDR3 is 19 residues long. V shed 6 bases and J shed 1 base, with 24 bases lying between them. CDR1 and CDR2 (germline): MNHNS, SASEGT. This clonotype was detected only a few times. The target antigen is unknown. The lymph nodes were axillary draining lymph nodes from breast cancer patients. Study-level points and caveats: Most tumor T cells seemingly derive from lymph node, then expand in tumor. Data only fit, rather than demonstrated, lymph node origin of most tumor T cells. Compared with lymph nodes, tumors were less diverse; compared with nontumor tissue, more.

TCRdb re-called the multiplex PCR reads through MiXCR, storing one row per CDR3 protein. The sample has about 130,000 distinct CDR3 sequences, around 24% seen once. V and J are TRBV6-1 and TRBJ1-4, with a weak D call TRBD1 (5 bases). Sequencing used axillary lymph node tissue. The sequence came from a female donor with breast cancer. Some clones in this sample may be carry-over from other donors' samples. The CDR3 DNA is TGTGCCAGCAGCGGAATAATCGCAGGGACCACAGGAACTAATGAAAAACTGTTTTTT. Encoded protein: CASSGIIAGTTGTNEKLFF.